The rows below give T cell receptor beta chains drawn from one sample of a study of identifying expanded T cells in peripheral blood. Method: immunoSEQ multiplex PCR; TCRdb's copy keeps in-frame clones and lacks some. The data show around 90,000 clones, approximately 90% seen once. The material sequenced was blood. These receptors were collected from a person aged 18 to 75 in good health. Each CDR3 is given with its conserved first and last residue. The D gene is left open where the match is weak. The size of a clone is reported for some rows only, either as once, few or many, or as a class for expanded clones.

CDR3: CASCRDPRYEQYF
DNA: TGCGCCAGCTGCCGGGACCCCCGTTACGAGCAGTACTTC
J: TRBJ2-7
size: NA
D: NA
V: TRBV10-2

CDR3: CASSFPGPAVGTIYF
DNA: TGTGCCAGCAGCTTTCCCGGGCCGGCGGTAGGCACCATATATTTT
J: TRBJ1-3
size: NA
D: NA
V: TRBV5-6

CDR3: CASSTSGLHEQYF
DNA: TGCGCCAGCAGCACTAGCGGGCTCCACGAGCAGTACTTC
J: TRBJ2-7
size: NA
D: TRBD2
V: TRBV10-1

CDR3: CASSLAGGTYEQYF
DNA: TGTGCCAGCAGTTTAGCAGGGGGCACCTACGAGCAGTACTTC
J: TRBJ2-7
size: once
D: TRBD1
V: TRBV27

CDR3: CSVVRAMNTEAFF
DNA: TGCAGCGTTGTGAGGGCTATGAACACTGAAGCTTTCTTT
J: TRBJ1-1
size: NA
D: NA
V: TRBV29-1

CDR3: CASSELAGGPETQYF
DNA: TGTGCCAGCAGTGAACTAGCGGGGGGGCCTGAGACCCAGTACTTC
J: TRBJ2-5
size: NA
D: TRBD2
V: TRBV6-1

CDR3: CASSERSGQGIDGYTF
DNA: TGTGCCAGCAGCGAAAGATCGGGCCAGGGCATCGATGGCTACACCTTC
J: TRBJ1-2
size: few
D: NA
V: TRBV4-2

CDR3: CASSLEAGRLDQPQHF
DNA: TGTGCCAGCAGCTTAGAGGCGGGGCGGCTCGATCAGCCCCAGCATTTT
J: TRBJ1-5
size: once
D: NA
V: TRBV7-3

CDR3: CATKKAGAGYGYTF
DNA: TGTGCCACCAAGAAGGCAGGGGCTGGGTATGGCTACACCTTC
J: TRBJ1-2
size: NA
D: NA
V: TRBV6-1

CDR3: CASSLSGGSNQPQHF
DNA: TGTGCCAGTAGCCTTTCGGGCGGGAGCAATCAGCCCCAGCATTTT
J: TRBJ1-5
size: NA
D: NA
V: TRBV19

CDR3: CASSARGGVTGELFF
DNA: TGTGCCAGCAGTGCCAGGGGAGGAGTAACCGGGGAGCTGTTTTTT
J: TRBJ2-2
size: few
D: NA
V: TRBV6-5

CDR3: CASSSGQEYGYTF
DNA: TGTGCCAGCAGCTCAGGACAGGAGTATGGCTACACCTTC
J: TRBJ1-2
size: few
D: TRBD1
V: TRBV7-9

CDR3: CASRTRLEGGELFF
DNA: TGTGCCAGCAGAACAAGACTGGAAGGCGGGGAGCTGTTTTTT
J: TRBJ2-2
size: NA
D: NA
V: TRBV6-4

CDR3: CASSLDGRENTEAFF
DNA: TGTGCCAGCAGCTTAGATGGTAGAGAGAACACTGAAGCTTTCTTT
J: TRBJ1-1
size: once
D: NA
V: TRBV11-3

CDR3: CASSLGQGAYNSPLHF
DNA: TGTGCCAGCAGCTTAGGGCAGGGGGCATATAATTCACCCCTCCACTTT
J: TRBJ1-6
size: few
D: TRBD1
V: TRBV7-9

CDR3: CASSLVIAEPYEQYF
DNA: TGTGCCAGCAGCTTAGTAATAGCGGAGCCCTACGAGCAGTACTTC
J: TRBJ2-7
size: medium-sized
D: NA
V: TRBV11-2

CDR3: CASSHGTPEQYF
DNA: TGTGCCAGCAGCCACGGGACACCTGAGCAGTACTTC
J: TRBJ2-7
size: once
D: NA
V: TRBV7-2

CDR3: CASSHPGQGYEQYF
DNA: TGCGCCAGCAGCCACCCGGGACAGGGGTACGAGCAGTACTTC
J: TRBJ2-7
size: NA
D: TRBD1
V: TRBV4-1

CDR3: CASSLVGGSYEQYF
DNA: TGTGCCAGCAGCTTAGTTGGGGGATCCTACGAGCAGTACTTC
J: TRBJ2-7
size: NA
D: NA
V: TRBV11-2

CDR3: CASSESVNNYGYTF
DNA: TGCGCCAGCAGTGAGTCGGTCAACAACTATGGCTACACCTTC
J: TRBJ1-2
size: NA
D: NA
V: TRBV10-2

CDR3: CASSQDLTSGRIETQYF
DNA: TGTGCCAGCAGCCAAGATTTGACTAGCGGGAGGATAGAGACCCAGTACTTC
J: TRBJ2-5
size: NA
D: TRBD2
V: TRBV7-2

CDR3: CAISETGTNTQYF
DNA: TGTGCCATCAGTGAGACAGGGACAAATACGCAGTATTTT
J: TRBJ2-3
size: NA
D: NA
V: TRBV10-3

CDR3: CASSGQGGYTF
DNA: TGTGCCAGCAGCGGACAGGGAGGCTACACCTTC
J: TRBJ1-2
size: NA
D: TRBD1
V: TRBV7-9

CDR3: CASSFSYEQYF
DNA: TGTGCCAGCAGCTTCAGCTACGAGCAGTACTTC
J: TRBJ2-7
size: NA
D: NA
V: TRBV11-2

CDR3: CSVEDLQLQYF
DNA: TGCAGCGTTGAAGATTTACAGCTACAGTACTTC
J: TRBJ2-7
size: NA
D: NA
V: TRBV29-1

CDR3: CASRNDWNSYEQYF
DNA: TGTGCCAGCCGGAACGACTGGAACTCCTACGAGCAGTACTTC
J: TRBJ2-7
size: NA
D: NA
V: TRBV6-5

CDR3: CASTNRYGYTF
DNA: TGTGCCAGTACGAATCGCTATGGCTACACCTTC
J: TRBJ1-2
size: few
D: NA
V: TRBV19

CDR3: CASSSGLASYEQYF
DNA: TGTGCCAGCAGTTCCGGACTAGCGTCCTACGAGCAGTACTTC
J: TRBJ2-7
size: NA
D: TRBD2
V: TRBV27

CDR3: CASSPVGDREAPQHF
DNA: TGTGCCAGCTCACCAGTAGGGGACAGGGAGGCGCCCCAGCATTTT
J: TRBJ1-5
size: NA
D: TRBD1
V: TRBV18

CDR3: CASRPVAGVTDTQYF
DNA: TGTGCCAGCAGGCCCGTCGCGGGAGTAACAGATACGCAGTATTTT
J: TRBJ2-3
size: NA
D: TRBD2
V: TRBV28

CDR3: CASSVEEGGNEKLFF
DNA: TGTGCCAGCAGTGTGGAGGAAGGCGGTAATGAAAAACTGTTTTTT
J: TRBJ1-4
size: few
D: NA
V: TRBV6-1

CDR3: CASGLDGSTDTQYF
DNA: TGTGCTAGTGGTTTGGATGGCAGCACAGATACGCAGTATTTT
J: TRBJ2-3
size: once
D: NA
V: TRBV12-5

CDR3: CASSLVRGPGANVLTF
DNA: TGTGCCAGCAGCTTGGTCAGGGGGCCTGGGGCCAACGTCCTGACTTTC
J: TRBJ2-6
size: NA
D: TRBD1
V: TRBV5-4

CDR3: CASSGVGQGVYGYTF
DNA: TGTGCCAGTAGTGGGGTCGGACAGGGAGTCTATGGCTACACCTTC
J: TRBJ1-2
size: NA
D: TRBD1
V: TRBV19

CDR3: CASSSTGRTYNEQFF
DNA: TGTGCCAGCAGTTCGACAGGGAGGACCTACAATGAGCAGTTCTTC
J: TRBJ2-1
size: NA
D: NA
V: TRBV28

CDR3: CASSLSARELFF
DNA: TGTGCCAGCAGCTTGAGCGCCCGGGAGCTGTTTTTT
J: TRBJ2-2
size: once
D: NA
V: TRBV5-4

CDR3: CSVETGAVQYF
DNA: TGCAGCGTTGAGACAGGGGCGGTTCAGTACTTC
J: TRBJ2-4
size: NA
D: TRBD1
V: TRBV29-1

CDR3: CASSLRYSQGNQPQHF
DNA: TGTGCCAGCAGTTTAAGGTACAGCCAAGGCAATCAGCCCCAGCATTTT
J: TRBJ1-5
size: NA
D: NA
V: TRBV27

CDR3: CATSRRTDSNYGYTF
DNA: TGTGCCACCAGCAGGCGGACGGATTCTAACTATGGCTACACCTTC
J: TRBJ1-2
size: once
D: NA
V: TRBV15

CDR3: CASSYLPAGDYNEQFF
DNA: TGTGCCAGCAGTTACCTTCCAGCGGGGGACTACAATGAGCAGTTCTTC
J: TRBJ2-1
size: NA
D: TRBD2
V: TRBV6-5

CDR3: CASSLASGGLTDTQYF
DNA: TGTGCCAGCAGCTTAGCTAGCGGGGGGTTAACAGATACGCAGTATTTT
J: TRBJ2-3
size: NA
D: TRBD2
V: TRBV7-3

CDR3: CASRTGGNQPQHF
DNA: TGTGCCAGCAGAACAGGGGGCAATCAGCCCCAGCATTTT
J: TRBJ1-5
size: NA
D: TRBD1
V: TRBV28

CDR3: CASSDLRDPSTDTQYF
DNA: TGTGCCAGCAGTGATCTAAGGGATCCCTCGACAGATACGCAGTATTTT
J: TRBJ2-3
size: NA
D: NA
V: TRBV2

CDR3: CASSINSGNTIYF
DNA: TGTGCCAGTAGTATCAACTCTGGAAACACCATATATTTT
J: TRBJ1-3
size: NA
D: NA
V: TRBV19

CDR3: CASSLPGQLSYEQYF
DNA: TGTGCCAGCAGTTTACCAGGACAGCTCTCCTACGAGCAGTACTTC
J: TRBJ2-7
size: NA
D: NA
V: TRBV28

CDR3: CASTSLYEQYF
DNA: TGCGCCAGCACCTCCCTCTACGAGCAGTACTTC
J: TRBJ2-7
size: NA
D: NA
V: TRBV5-1

CDR3: CSVGPSQGGGKLFF
DNA: TGCAGCGTTGGTCCGTCCCAGGGTGGGGGGAAACTGTTTTTT
J: TRBJ1-4
size: NA
D: NA
V: TRBV29-1